One and the same sample provided the 23 T cell receptor beta chains below, sequenced in a study of T cell responses to AZD1222 COVID-19 vaccine. Assay: immunoSEQ multiplex PCR; the TCRdb copy retains only in-frame clones and omits some. The sample holds around 100,000 clones; 80% to 95% are singletons and the top ten take around 1.2%. Sequencing was performed on peripheral blood, taken on day 0 of AZD1222 vaccination. Receptors were obtained from an adult in good health.

This clone was counted a single time. This chain joins TRBV9 and TRBJ2-7; 7 bases fit TRBD1. The CDR3 is 14 residues long. After removal of 4 bases from V and 5 bases from J, the junction contained 9 bases not matched to a gene. Germline CDR1 and CDR2: SGDLS and YYNGEE. The CDR3 loop reads CASSPHGQAHEQYF. The CDR3 DNA is TGTGCCAGCAGCCCTCATGGACAGGCCCACGAGCAGTACTTC.

This clone is a singleton in its sample. The chain is built from TRBV27 and TRBJ2-7, with TRBD2 matching 8 bases. The germline CDR1 and CDR2 sequences are MNHEY and SMNVEV (reference sequence). This CDR3 spans 13 amino acids. The V and J ends lost 3 bases and 2 bases, in that order; junction bases with no gene match: 0. The DNA of the CDR3 is TGTGCCAGCAGTTTCGGGAGGGCCTACGAGCAGTACTTC. Translated, it gives CASSFGRAYEQYF.

The chain uses TRBV6-6 and TRBJ1-1, with D perhaps matching TRBD1 (5 bases). Per the germline V gene, CDR1 is MNHNY and CDR2 is SVGAGI (reference sequence). V was pared by 2 bases and J by 1 base, with 8 bases between. The CDR3 totals 14 residues. The CDR3 here is CASSYPGQNTEAFF. The CDR3 DNA reads TGTGCCAGCAGTTACCCAGGACAGAACACTGAAGCTTTCTTT.

V usage is TRBV19 and J usage is TRBJ2-2, with D unresolved. Per the germline V gene, CDR1 is LNHDA and CDR2 is SQIVND (reference sequence). Trimming cost V 7 bases and J 0 bases, with 9 bases left between them. The CDR3 runs 14 residues. The CDR3 loop reads CASNKAANTGELFF. Written as DNA, the CDR3 is TGTGCCAGTAATAAGGCAGCGAACACCGGGGAGCTGTTTTTT.

V and J are TRBV3-1 (or the pseudogene TRBV3-2) and TRBJ1-2, with D uncertain. CDR3 length: 14 residues. The V gene's germline CDR1 is LGHDT and CDR2 YNNKEL (reference sequence). The V gene lost 1 base and the J gene lost 2 bases, with 8 bases spanning the gap. CDR3 region: CASSQVSRNYGYTF. DNA of the CDR3: TGTGCCAGCAGCCAAGTGAGCCGGAACTATGGCTACACCTTC.

The V gene is TRBV28, the J gene TRBJ2-7, with 10 nucleotides matching TRBD1. V lost 5 bases to trimming and J lost 7 bases; unmatched junction nucleotides: 5. CDR1 is MDHEN and CDR2 is SYDVKM in the germline V gene. This CDR3 spans 13 amino acids. DNA for the CDR3: TGTGCCAGCAGTCAGGGACAGGGGCGAGAGCAGTACTTC. The encoded protein is CASSQGQGREQYF.

Concerning this clone: The same CDR3 also results from other DNA sequences found in this sample. The chain uses TRBV20-1 and TRBJ2-5; D uncertain. Per germline, CDR1 DFQATT and CDR2 SNEGSKA (reference sequence). V gave up 5 bases and J gave up 1 base, with 5 bases separating them. The CDR3 spans 11 residues. Written as DNA, the CDR3 is TGCAGTGCTCGGGCCCAAGAGACCCAGTACTTC. It specifies CSARAQETQYF.

CDR3 nucleotides: TGTGCCAGCAGGGGTCGTAAAAGGGGTAGAAATCAGCCCCAGCATTTT. Encoded protein: CASRGRKRGRNQPQHF. The V and J genes are TRBV7-9 and TRBJ1-5, with a possible D match to TRBD1 (5 bases). From germline, CDR1 is SEHNR and CDR2 FQNEAQ (reference sequence). V was cut by 6 bases and J by 4 bases, with 19 bases left in between. This CDR3 has 16 amino acids.

The rearrangement links TRBV5-5 to TRBJ2-7; D assignment may be TRBD1 or TRBD2 (6 bases each). Germline lookup yields CDR1 SGHKS and CDR2 YYEKEE (reference sequence). The CDR3 loop spans 15 amino acids. The V end was cut by 2 bases, the J end by 3 bases, with 15 bases between. The CDR3 sequence: CASSLSRGTFYEQYF. The DNA of the CDR3 is TGTGCCAGCAGCTTAAGTCGGGGGACATTCTACGAGCAGTACTTC. Full variable domain (remainder filled in from reference TRBV5-5 and TRBJ2-7): DAGVTQSPTHLIKTRGQQVTLRCSPISGHKSVSWYQQVLGQGPQFIFQYYEKEERGRGNFPDRFSARQFPNYSSELNVNALLLGDSALYLCASSLSRGTFYEQYFGPGTRLTVT.

The chain combines TRBV11-3 with TRBJ2-7; 10 nucleotides agree with TRBD1. Germline lookup yields CDR1 SGHNT and CDR2 YENEEA. The CDR3 runs to 15 residues. The V gene end was trimmed by 2 bases and the J gene end by 3 bases; junction bases not matched to a gene: 4. CDR3 amino acids: CASSLRRDRGYEQYF. In DNA form, the CDR3 reads TGTGCCAGCAGCTTACGCCGGGACAGGGGCTACGAGCAGTACTTC.

This clone appeared once. The chain combines TRBV7-6 with TRBJ1-6, with TRBD1 matching over 9 bases. This CDR3 has 16 residues. Germline V gene lookup returns CDR1 SGHVS and CDR2 FNYEAQ. Trimming cost V 6 bases and J 8 bases; bases outside gene matches: 11. For the CDR3, the DNA is TGTGCCAGCAGTCCACAGGGGGCTGAGTTGGATTCACCCCTCCACTTT. Amino acids: CASSPQGAELDSPLHF.

The chain recombines TRBV3-1 (or the pseudogene TRBV3-2) with TRBJ2-2; a possible D gene is TRBD1 (5 bases). Germline V lookup: CDR1 LGHDT, CDR2 YNNKEL (reference sequence). V was shortened by 0 bases and J by 7 bases, with 6 bases between the two germline ends. CDR3 length: 13 amino acids. CDR3 protein: CASSQDRVGELFF. The DNA of the CDR3 is TGTGCCAGCAGCCAAGACAGGGTCGGGGAGCTGTTTTTT.

This chain connects TRBV7-9 to TRBJ2-1; tentatively, D is TRBD1 or TRBD2 (5 bases each). Germline V lookup: CDR1 SEHNR, CDR2 FQNEAQ (reference sequence). Trimming removed 4 bases at V and 7 bases at J, with 20 bases between. This CDR3 spans 16 amino acids. The CDR3 DNA reads as TGTGCCAGCAGCTACCCGGGTGGGGGTCGAGGTAATGAGCAGTTCTTC. It yields the protein CASSYPGGGRGNEQFF.

The chain combines TRBV6-6 with TRBJ2-1, with a weak D call TRBD2 (5 bases). The CDR3 spans 15 residues. V was trimmed by 6 bases and J by 2 bases, leaving 14 bases between them. Germline values: CDR1 MNHNY, CDR2 SVGAGI (reference sequence). The CDR3 protein is CASSSSGGPYNEQFF. The CDR3, as DNA: TGTGCCAGCAGCTCAAGCGGAGGCCCCTACAATGAGCAGTTCTTC.

The V gene is TRBV7-9, the J gene TRBJ1-1; 7 bases agree with TRBD1. J gave up 7 bases and V 1 base, and 9 bases lay outside the gene matches. This CDR3 is 15 amino acids long. Per the germline V gene, CDR1 is SEHNR and CDR2 is FQNEAQ (reference sequence). The CDR3 DNA follows: TGTGCCAGCAGCTTAGGGACAGGAGCGGCGGGTGAAGCTTTCTTT. Amino acid sequence: CASSLGTGAAGEAFF.

The chain has TRBV2 and TRBJ1-2, with 10 bases aligning to TRBD1. Germline assignment: CDR1 SNHLY and CDR2 FYNNEI. The J segment lost 8 bases and the V segment lost 6 bases, leaving 9 bases of the junction unmatched. The CDR3 has 14 residues. CDR3 DNA sequence: TGTGCCAGCAGGCCCGGGACAGGGGCGTTCGGCTACACCTTC. Translated, it gives CASRPGTGAFGYTF.

The chain joins TRBV7-6 to TRBJ1-5; D call uncertain. CDR1 is SGHVS and CDR2 is FNYEAQ in the germline V gene. The germline V and J ends were trimmed by 4 bases and 9 bases, with 16 bases remaining between them. The CDR3 is 14 amino acids. Here the CDR3 DNA reads TGTGCCAGCAGCTCTGGACTGGACTTAGGGCCCCAGCATTTT. Its protein is CASSSGLDLGPQHF.

The V and J genes are TRBV4-2 and TRBJ2-5; TRBD2 agrees at 12 bases. Germline trimming cut 0 bases from V and 5 bases from J; bases unmatched to any gene: 10. From germline, CDR1 is LGHNA and CDR2 YNFKEQ. The CDR3 loop spans 18 amino acids. CDR3 protein: CASSQEGLAGGLVETQYF. The CDR3 DNA follows: TGTGCCAGCAGCCAAGAAGGGCTAGCGGGGGGGCTGGTTGAGACCCAGTACTTC.

The chain links TRBV7-9 to TRBJ2-7; perhaps TRBD2 as D (5 bases). Trimming took 5 bases from V and 3 from J, leaving 23 bases between them. This CDR3 is 17 amino acids long. Germline assignment: CDR1 SEHNR and CDR2 FQNEAQ (reference sequence). The CDR3 region has the DNA TGTGCCAGCAGCCCTATGAGGCGACCGGACTTCCACTACGAGCAGTACTTC. Translation gives CASSPMRRPDFHYEQYF.

The V and J genes are TRBV6-2 or TRBV6-3 and TRBJ2-1; D may be TRBD1 or TRBD2 (6 bases each). Germline-derived CDR1 and CDR2 are MNHEY and SVGEGT. V was cut by 4 bases and J by 0 bases, with 10 bases left in between. The CDR3 loop spans 15 amino acids. The CDR3 loop reads CASSLGGISYNEQFF. The CDR3 DNA reads as TGTGCCAGCAGTTTAGGGGGGATCTCCTACAATGAGCAGTTCTTC.

This clone was recorded a few times. Here the CDR3 reads CASSKVAFRGGSYEQYF. DNA for the CDR3: TGTGCCAGCAGCAAAGTCGCGTTTCGTGGCGGCTCCTACGAGCAGTACTTC. The rearrangement uses TRBV21-1 and TRBJ2-7; the table's TRBD2 call for D was not verified on the DNA. TRBV21-1 corresponds to a pseudogene. The CDR3 has 17 residues.

The chain has TRBV6-2 or TRBV6-3 and TRBJ2-6; no reliable D call. The V and J ends lost 2 bases and 0 bases respectively, with 8 bases between them. The CDR3 contains 16 residues. The germline V gene encodes CDR1 MNHEY and CDR2 SVGEGT. CDR3 sequence: CASSYRQVSGANVLTF. The CDR3 nucleotides read TGTGCCAGCAGTTACCGGCAAGTCTCTGGGGCCAACGTCCTGACTTTC.

The count of this clone is one. V and J are TRBV2 and TRBJ2-7; D is undetermined. Per germline, CDR1 SNHLY and CDR2 FYNNEI. The CDR3 loop spans 13 amino acids. V was trimmed by 8 bases and J by 7 bases, leaving 18 bases between them. The CDR3 DNA reads TGTGCCAGCGGGAAACCTTCTTTGTGGGAGCAGTACTTC. As protein: CASGKPSLWEQYF.